This TCR beta chain stems from a study of Graves' ophthalmopathy and Graves' hyperthyroidism. Notes on the study in general: The model predicted ophthalmopathy progression with more than 70% sensitivity and around 72% specificity.

The sequenced template was RNA, covering the TCR beta CDR3 region. In the first round, RT-PCR was carried out with HTBI primers, and a multiplex PCR formed the second round. TCRdb processed the multiplex PCR reads anew with MiXCR; each CDR3 protein has one entry. The sample yields hundreds of thousands of distinct CDR3 sequences, 40% to 50% seen once. This clonotype appeared a single time. Its antigen is unknown. Germline V gene data show CDR1 as SEHNR and CDR2 as FQNEAQ (reference sequence). Trimming shortened V by 1 base and J by 3 bases, and 10 bases separated the two germline ends. The CDR3 loop spans 14 amino acids. Active ophthalmopathy (CAS at least 3, NOSPECS at least 4), lasting under 3 months. The study excluded patients with other autoimmune diseases, uncontrolled infections, pregnancy or lactation. The diagnosis was founded upon clinical symptoms, serum thyroxine, TRAb, thyroid ultrasound and orbital computed tomography.

The clonotype comes from an adult man with Graves' ophthalmopathy. The chain employs TRBV7-9 and TRBJ2-7; weak D call: TRBD1 (5 bases). Sequenced material: peripheral blood. CDR3 sequence (DNA): TGTGCCAGCAGCTTAGTAGGGGTCATCTACGAGCAGTACTTC. Amino acids: CASSLVGVIYEQYF.